A single sample is the source of the 24 T cell receptor beta chains below, sequenced in a study of cytomegalovirus exposure and HLA in healthy donors. PCR used 60 Vbeta primers and 13 Jbeta primers. Repertoires were generated with immunoSEQ multiplex PCR, while TCRdb's copy carries only in-frame clones and drops some. The sample carries about 54,000 clones, more than 70% recorded once. Sequencing was done on a sample of PBMCs. The receptor source for this set is a woman between 18 and 29 years old in good health and CMV-seronegative.

The CDR3 region has the DNA TGCAGCGTTGAAGATCCTGGGGGGGGCAGGGATGAAAAACTGTTTTTT. Translated: CSVEDPGGGRDEKLFF. The chain uses TRBV29-1 and TRBJ1-4, with D perhaps TRBD1 (6 bases). There are 16 residues in the CDR3. Germline V CDR1 and CDR2: SQVTM, ANQGSEA. The V end was cut by 0 bases, the J end by 6 bases, with 17 bases between.

This rearrangement joins TRBV5-1 to TRBJ2-5; 7 bases match TRBD1. Germline V gene data show CDR1 as SGHRS and CDR2 as YFSETQ. This CDR3 region has 14 residues. With 3 bases clipped from V and 3 bases from J, the junction kept 5 bases outside the gene matches. The CDR3 nucleotides are TGCGCCAGCAGCTCGGCCGGGACAGAAGAGACCCAGTACTTC. Residues: CASSSAGTEETQYF.

The chain joins TRBV11-2 to TRBJ2-5; D may be TRBD2 (6 bases). The V and J ends lost 9 bases and 2 bases respectively, with 16 bases between them. The CDR3 is 14 residues long. Germline V lookup: CDR1 SGHAT, CDR2 FQNNGV. The CDR3 is CASRPAGIQETQYF. In nucleotides, the CDR3 is TGTGCCAGTCGCCCGGCGGGGATACAAGAGACCCAGTACTTC. Complete variable domain (other parts from reference TRBV11-2 and TRBJ2-5): EAGVAQSPRYKIIEKRQSVAFWCNPISGHATLYWYQQILGQGPKLLIQFQNNGVVDDSQLPKDRFSAERLKGVDSTLKIQPAKLEDSAVYLCASRPAGIQETQYFGPGTRLLVL.

The CDR3 nucleotides are TGTGCCTGGGGTTACAGGGATACGCAGTATTTT. This gives the protein CAWGYRDTQYF. This chain uses TRBV30 with TRBJ2-3; D may be TRBD1 (5 bases). Germline V gene lookup returns CDR1 GTSNPN and CDR2 SVGIG (reference sequence). V dropped 5 bases and J dropped 6 bases, with 9 bases sitting between them. This CDR3 has 11 amino acids. Drawing the rest from reference TRBV30 and TRBJ2-3, the complete variable domain is SQTIHQWPATLVQPVGSPLSLECTVEGTSNPNLYWYRQAAGRGLQLLFYSVGIGQISSEVPQNLSASRPQDRQFILSSKKLLLSDSGFYLCAWGYRDTQYFGPGTRLTVL.

The chain employs TRBV30 and TRBJ1-4, with D possibly matching TRBD1 (5 bases). Trimming removed 4 bases from V and 4 bases from J, with 10 bases in between. In germline, CDR1 is GTSNPN, CDR2 SVGIG (reference sequence). This CDR3 has 13 residues. The CDR3 DNA is TGTGCCTGGACCCAGGGATATAATGAAAAACTGTTTTTT. Translating gives CAWTQGYNEKLFF.

The rearrangement uses TRBV2 and TRBJ2-6; D is possibly TRBD1 (6 bases). Germline CDR1 and CDR2: SNHLY and FYNNEI. CDR3 length: 15 amino acids. Trimming left V 10 bases short and J 0 bases short, with 13 bases between. CDR3: CATRQVLSGANVLTF. CDR3 coding DNA: TGTGCCACCAGACAGGTCCTCTCTGGGGCCAACGTCCTGACTTTC.

This rearrangement joins TRBV7-3 to TRBJ2-1, with TRBD2 identical over 7 bases. The trim removed 1 base at V and 5 bases at J, leaving 11 bases unmatched. This CDR3 is built from 17 residues. Germline V gene sequence: CDR1 SGHTA, CDR2 FQGTGA. The DNA of the CDR3 is TGTGCCAGCAGCTTAATATCCGCGGGGGAACATCACAATGAGCAGTTCTTC. Residues: CASSLISAGEHHNEQFF.

V and J are TRBV5-8 and TRBJ1-3; TRBD1 matches 9 bases. Germline V gives CDR1 SGHTS, CDR2 YDEGEE. This CDR3 region has 14 residues. Unmatched junction bases numbered 4, after V lost 5 bases and J lost 4 bases. The CDR3 reads CASRLQGAGNTIYF. The CDR3 DNA is TGTGCCAGCAGGCTACAGGGGGCGGGAAACACCATATATTTT.

J is TRBJ2-7 and V is TRBV28, with 10 nucleotides matching TRBD2. This CDR3 has 14 residues. V was clipped by 7 bases and J by 3 bases; unmatched bases: 6. Per germline, CDR1 MDHEN and CDR2 SYDVKM. The CDR3 loop is CASNLAGGIYEQYF. The CDR3 DNA reads as TGTGCCAGCAACTTAGCGGGAGGTATCTACGAGCAGTACTTC.

The sample holds one count of this clone. The chain couples TRBV7-2 to TRBJ1-1; D is uncertain. CDR1 is SGHTA and CDR2 is FQGNSA in the germline V gene. V dropped 5 bases and J dropped 1 base, with 11 bases sitting between them. The CDR3 spans 14 residues. CDR3 in DNA: TGTGCCAGCAGCCTAGTGAGGAGGAACACTGAAGCTTTCTTT. Amino acids: CASSLVRRNTEAFF.

The chain joins TRBV7-3 to TRBJ2-3, with a weak D call TRBD2 (6 bases). The CDR3 is made up of 16 amino acids. The germline gives CDR1 SGHTA, CDR2 FQGTGA. Trimming removed 1 base at V and 3 bases at J, with 14 bases between. The CDR3 is CASSLNGGTLTDTQYF. The CDR3 DNA is TGTGCCAGCAGCTTAAATGGCGGGACCCTAACAGATACGCAGTATTTT.

This chain uses TRBV7-9 with TRBJ1-1; TRBD1 matches at 7 bases. The CDR3 contains 15 residues. Per the germline V gene, CDR1 is SEHNR and CDR2 is FQNEAQ (reference sequence). V was pared by 1 base and J by 0 bases, with 2 bases of the junction left unmatched. The CDR3 is CASSLDGTVNTEAFF. Here the CDR3 DNA reads TGTGCCAGCAGCTTAGACGGGACAGTGAACACTGAAGCTTTCTTT.

This rearrangement joins TRBV27 to TRBJ2-1, with TRBD2 matching 9 bases. Germline V lookup: CDR1 MNHEY, CDR2 SMNVEV (reference sequence). The CDR3 is 16 residues long. With V trimmed by 7 bases and J by 5 bases, 12 bases remained unmatched. The DNA for the CDR3 is TGTGCCAGCATCGGACCGGGACTAGCTTCCCACAATGAGCAGTTCTTC. Protein sequence: CASIGPGLASHNEQFF.

The chain recombines TRBV5-1 with TRBJ1-3; 8 bases agree with TRBD1. Trimming at V came to 0 bases and at J to 6 bases, leaving 5 bases not matched to a gene. The CDR3 runs to 15 residues. Looked up from germline, CDR1 is SGHRS and CDR2 is YFSETQ. DNA for the CDR3: TGCGCCAGCAGCTTGGGGACAGGGAGCCTAAACACCATATATTTT. Translating it yields CASSLGTGSLNTIYF.

The chain is built from TRBV27 and TRBJ2-2; 9 nucleotides line up with TRBD2. V dropped 2 bases and J dropped 5; count of bases not matched to a gene: 12. Germline CDR1 and CDR2: MNHEY and SMNVEV (reference sequence). CDR3 size: 18 residues. CDR3 sequence reads: CASSLISSGTLGTGELFF. In nucleotides, the CDR3 is TGTGCCAGCAGTTTAATCTCTAGCGGGACATTAGGGACCGGGGAGCTGTTTTTT.

The chain combines TRBV7-2 with TRBJ2-2; 7 positions agree with TRBD2. The junction had 9 bases not matched to a gene; V was cut back by 1 base and J by 7 bases. CDR1 and CDR2 (germline): SGHTA, FQGNSA. The CDR3 has 16 residues. CDR3 nucleotide sequence: TGTGCCAGCAGCTTAGTGGCGGCTAGCGGTGGCGGGGAGCTGTTTTTT. Its protein product is CASSLVAASGGGELFF.

This sequence joins TRBV5-1 and TRBJ1-1; 7 nucleotides agree with TRBD1. With 1 base clipped from V and 4 bases from J, the junction kept 10 bases outside the gene matches. CDR3 length equals 16 residues. The germline V gene encodes CDR1 SGHRS and CDR2 YFSETQ. CDR3 sequence (DNA): TGCGCCAGCAGCTTGAGACAGGGCCCTCTGGGCACTGAAGCTTTCTTT. This codes for CASSLRQGPLGTEAFF. The full variable domain, with the rest looked up from reference TRBV5-1 and TRBJ1-1, is KAGVTQTPRYLIKTRGQQVTLSCSPISGHRSVSWYQQTPGQGLQFLFEYFSETQRNKGNFPGRFSGRQFSNSRSEMNVSTLELGDSALYLCASSLRQGPLGTEAFFGQGTRLTVV.

The V gene is TRBV28, the J gene TRBJ2-7, with D perhaps matching TRBD1 (6 bases). The CDR3 is 13 residues long. CDR1 MDHEN and CDR2 SYDVKM come from the germline V gene. V shed 1 base and J shed 7 bases, with 11 bases lying between them. The CDR3 reads CASSLSQGLEQYF. The CDR3 DNA follows: TGTGCCAGCAGTTTATCCCAGGGGCTGGAGCAGTACTTC.

The chain links TRBV4-2 to TRBJ2-3, with a tentative D call TRBD2 (6 bases). The V and J ends lost 0 bases and 3 bases respectively, with 19 bases between them. Per germline, CDR1 LGHNA and CDR2 YNFKEQ. The CDR3 runs to 18 residues. CDR3 protein: CASSQEAGRGIYTDTQYF. The CDR3 DNA is TGTGCCAGCAGCCAAGAGGCCGGGAGAGGGATTTATACAGATACGCAGTATTTT.

A note on this clone: Its ends do not fully match the called genes, so a read error is possible. This chain connects TRBV7-9 to TRBJ1-4; 8 nucleotides match TRBD1. The CDR3 runs 15 residues. Germline CDR1 reads SEHNR; CDR2 reads FQNEAQ (reference sequence). The CDR3 nucleotides read TGTTCCAGCAGCACCCTAACAGGGGGGAATGAAAAACTGTTTTTT. It translates to CSSSTLTGGNEKLFF.

The rearrangement links TRBV4-1 to TRBJ2-7; weak D call: TRBD2 (6 bases). The germline CDR1 and CDR2 sequences are MGHRA and YSYEKL. This CDR3 is 15 amino acids long. V was cut by 5 bases and J by 5 bases, with 19 bases left in between. The CDR3 DNA sequence: TGCGCCAGCAGCGTACCGGGTTCGGGGAGGCACGAGCAGTACTTC. Encoded protein: CASSVPGSGRHEQYF.

The V call is TRBV4-1, the J call TRBJ2-2, with 8 nucleotides matching TRBD1. CDR3 length: 18 amino acids. J gave up 3 bases and V 2 bases, and 11 bases lay outside the gene matches. Germline CDR1 and CDR2: MGHRA and YSYEKL. CDR3 sequence reads: CASSQRVQGASHTGELFF. For the CDR3, the DNA is TGCGCCAGCAGCCAAAGGGTTCAGGGGGCGTCTCACACCGGGGAGCTGTTTTTT.

The rearrangement links TRBV27 to TRBJ1-5; D might be TRBD1 (6 bases). Germline values: CDR1 MNHEY, CDR2 SMNVEV (reference sequence). V was cut by 4 bases and J by 4 bases, with 14 bases left in between. The CDR3 extends over 15 amino acids. CDR3 sequence (DNA): TGTGCCAGCAGTTATTCGGGACACCCAAATCAGCCCCAGCATTTT. It yields the protein CASSYSGHPNQPQHF.

The chain has TRBV11-3 and TRBJ2-1, with 11 nucleotides matching TRBD2. Germline V gene data show CDR1 as SGHNT and CDR2 as YENEEA. With V trimmed by 1 base and J by 3 bases, 2 bases remained unmatched. The CDR3 is 16 amino acids. CDR3 protein: CASSLGTSGSYNEQFF. The CDR3 bases are TGTGCCAGCAGCTTAGGAACTAGCGGGAGCTACAATGAGCAGTTCTTC.